Sequencing of this T cell receptor (beta chain) was carried out in a study of T cell changes during pregnancy in multiple sclerosis. Here immunoSEQ multiplex PCR was the method, and the copy in TCRdb shows in-frame clones only, minus some. In the table there are under 25,000 clones, 86% of which are singletons. Trimming pared 7 bases from V and 7 bases from J, leaving 16 bases between. The CDR3 runs to 13 residues. CDR1 is MGHRA and CDR2 is YSYEKL in the germline V gene. This chain joins TRBV4-1 and TRBJ2-5; TRBD1 might be the D (8 bases). The origin of this receptor is a female donor in good health, enrolled as a control in a pregnancy study. Sequencing used CD8+ T cells from peripheral blood mononuclear cells, obtained in the first trimester of pregnancy. CDR3 amino acids: CASTSDREGTQYF. CDR3 bases: TGCGCCAGCACCTCGGACAGGGAGGGGACCCAGTACTTC.